The 2 T cell receptor beta chains given below trace back to one sample, sequenced in a study of human CD8 memory T cell subsets. Generation of TCR beta libraries used UMI-labeled 5' RACE. TCRdb re-analyzed the 5' RACE reads; it lists each CDR3 protein once, without DNA. The specimen's table records 15,000 to 20,000 distinct CDR3 sequences. Sequenced sample: CD8+ stem-like memory T cells (TSCM and TCM) sorted from PBMCs. As for subset: stem-like memory CD8 T cells (TSTEM), CCR7+ PD-1- TIGIT-. All receptors derive from a human donor in good health.

The rearrangement joins TRBV6-6 to TRBJ2-1; TCRdb designates TRBD1, a call that cannot be tested without DNA. There are 13 residues in the CDR3. CDR1 MNHNY and CDR2 SVGAGI come from the germline V gene (reference sequence). The CDR3 protein is CASSPGRNNEQFF.

V is TRBV6-2 or TRBV6-3 and J is TRBJ1-2; the TCRdb call, TRBD1, lacks DNA for checking. The CDR3 contains 15 residues. CDR1 is MNHEY, CDR2 SVGEGT, per germline. The CDR3 loop reads CASSTRTAFGYGYTF.